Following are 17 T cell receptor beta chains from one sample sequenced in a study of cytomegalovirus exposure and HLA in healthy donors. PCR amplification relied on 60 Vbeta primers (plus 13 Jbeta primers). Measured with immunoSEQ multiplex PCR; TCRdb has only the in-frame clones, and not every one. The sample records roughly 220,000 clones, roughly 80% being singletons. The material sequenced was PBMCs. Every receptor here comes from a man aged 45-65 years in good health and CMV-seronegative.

The CDR3 here is CASSAWTGNAYEQYF. For the CDR3, the DNA is TGTGCCAGCAGCGCCTGGACAGGGAATGCCTACGAGCAGTACTTC. This chain links TRBV7-9 with TRBJ2-7; TRBD1 aligns across 8 bases. Unmatched junction bases numbered 8, after V lost 5 bases and J lost 2 bases. This CDR3 has 15 residues. Germline V gene data show CDR1 as SEHNR and CDR2 as FQNEAQ (reference sequence).

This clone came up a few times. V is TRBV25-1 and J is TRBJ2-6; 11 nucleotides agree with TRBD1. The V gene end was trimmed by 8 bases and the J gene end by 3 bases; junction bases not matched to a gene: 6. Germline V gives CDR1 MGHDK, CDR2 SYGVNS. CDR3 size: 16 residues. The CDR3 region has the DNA TGTGCCAGCGGCCGGGACAGGGGGAATGGGGCCAACGTCCTGACTTTC. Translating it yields CASGRDRGNGANVLTF.

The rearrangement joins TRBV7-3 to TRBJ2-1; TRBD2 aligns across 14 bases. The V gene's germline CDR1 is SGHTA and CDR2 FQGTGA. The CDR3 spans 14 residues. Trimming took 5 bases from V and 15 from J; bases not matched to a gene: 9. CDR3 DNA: TGTGCCAGCAGCCCCGGGACTAGCGGGAGTCTTTGGTTCTTC. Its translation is CASSPGTSGSLWFF. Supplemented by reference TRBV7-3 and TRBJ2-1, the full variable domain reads GAGVSQTPSNKVTEKGKYVELRCDPISGHTALYWYRQSLGQGPEFLIYFQGTGAADDSGLPNDRFFAVRPEGSVSTLKIQRTERGDSAVYLCASSPGTSGSLWFFGPGTRLTVL.

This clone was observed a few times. CDR3 loop: CASSPWGGYSNQPQHF. CDR3 sequence (DNA): TGTGCCAGCAGCCCTTGGGGGGGATATAGCAATCAGCCCCAGCATTTT. The rearrangement joins TRBV7-8 to TRBJ1-5; weak D call: TRBD1 (5 bases). V was cut by 5 bases and J by 0 bases, with 14 bases left in between. The germline V gene has CDR1 SGHVS and CDR2 FQNEAQ. This CDR3 has 16 amino acids. Full variable domain (remainder filled in from reference TRBV7-8 and TRBJ1-5): GAGVSQSPRYKVAKRGQDVALRCDPISGHVSLFWYQQALGQGPEFLTYFQNEAQLDKSGLPSDRFFAERPEGSVSTLKIQRTQQEDSAVYLCASSPWGGYSNQPQHFGDGTRLSIL.

Here the CDR3 reads CASSLDYTQYF. The CDR3 nucleotides read TGTGCCAGCAGTCTAGACTATACGCAGTATTTT. V gene TRBV28 combines with J gene TRBJ2-3; D not certain. CDR3 length: 11 amino acids. CDR1 is MDHEN, CDR2 SYDVKM, per germline. Trimming stripped 5 bases from V and 7 bases from J, with 7 bases between.

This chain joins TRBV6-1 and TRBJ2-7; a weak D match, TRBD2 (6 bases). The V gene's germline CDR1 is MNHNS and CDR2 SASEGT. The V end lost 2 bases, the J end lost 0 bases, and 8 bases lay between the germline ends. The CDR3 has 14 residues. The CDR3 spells CASSELATSYEQYF. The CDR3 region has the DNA TGTGCCAGCAGTGAACTAGCGACCTCCTACGAGCAGTACTTC.

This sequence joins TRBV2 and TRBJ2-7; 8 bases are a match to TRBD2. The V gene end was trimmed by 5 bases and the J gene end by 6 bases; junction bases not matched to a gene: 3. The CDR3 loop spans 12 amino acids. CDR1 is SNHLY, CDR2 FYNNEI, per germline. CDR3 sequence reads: CASSPGTSEQYF. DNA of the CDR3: TGTGCCAGCAGTCCCGGGACTAGCGAGCAGTACTTC.

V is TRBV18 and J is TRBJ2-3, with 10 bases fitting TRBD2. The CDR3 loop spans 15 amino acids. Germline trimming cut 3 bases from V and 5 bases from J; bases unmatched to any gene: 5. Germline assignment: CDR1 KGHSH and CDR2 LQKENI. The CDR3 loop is CASSPPGLARDTQYF. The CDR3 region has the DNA TGTGCCAGCTCACCCCCGGGACTAGCGAGAGATACGCAGTATTTT.

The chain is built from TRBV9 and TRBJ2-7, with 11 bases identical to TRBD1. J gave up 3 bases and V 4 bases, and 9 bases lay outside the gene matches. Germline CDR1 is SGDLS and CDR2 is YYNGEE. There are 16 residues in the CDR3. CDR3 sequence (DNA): TGTGCCAGCAGCATACAGCCGGGACAGGGGGACTACGAGCAGTACTTC. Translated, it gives CASSIQPGQGDYEQYF.

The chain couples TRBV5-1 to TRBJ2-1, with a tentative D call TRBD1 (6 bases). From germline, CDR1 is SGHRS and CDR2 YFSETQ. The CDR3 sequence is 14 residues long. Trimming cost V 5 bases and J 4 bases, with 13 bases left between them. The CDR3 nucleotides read TGCGCCAGCAGTGCGGCAGGGGTATACAATGAGCAGTTCTTC. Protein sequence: CASSAAGVYNEQFF.

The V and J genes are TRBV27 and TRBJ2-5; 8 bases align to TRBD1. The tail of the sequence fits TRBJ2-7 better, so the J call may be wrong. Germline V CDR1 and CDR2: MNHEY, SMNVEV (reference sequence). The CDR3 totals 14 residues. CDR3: CASRGQATIYEQYF. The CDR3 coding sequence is TGTGCCAGCAGGGGACAGGCGACCATCTACGAGCAGTACTTC.

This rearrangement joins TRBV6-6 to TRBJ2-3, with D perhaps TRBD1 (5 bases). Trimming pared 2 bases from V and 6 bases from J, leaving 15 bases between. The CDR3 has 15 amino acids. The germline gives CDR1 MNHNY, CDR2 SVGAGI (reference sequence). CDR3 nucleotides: TGTGCCAGCAGTTACGGTGGCAGGGCCGCCGATACGCAGTATTTT. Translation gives CASSYGGRAADTQYF.

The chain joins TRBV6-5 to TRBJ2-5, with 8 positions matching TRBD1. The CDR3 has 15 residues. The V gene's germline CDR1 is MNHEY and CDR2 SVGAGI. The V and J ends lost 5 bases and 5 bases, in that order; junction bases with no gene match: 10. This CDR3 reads CASSRPRTGSETQYF. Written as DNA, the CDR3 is TGTGCCAGCAGTAGACCCCGGACAGGGTCCGAGACCCAGTACTTC.

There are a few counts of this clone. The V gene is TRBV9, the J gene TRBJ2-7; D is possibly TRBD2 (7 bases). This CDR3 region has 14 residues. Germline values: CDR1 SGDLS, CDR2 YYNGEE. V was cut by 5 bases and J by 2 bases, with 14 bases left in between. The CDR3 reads CASSGGGSTYEQYF. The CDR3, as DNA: TGTGCCAGCAGTGGGGGCGGGAGTACCTACGAGCAGTACTTC.

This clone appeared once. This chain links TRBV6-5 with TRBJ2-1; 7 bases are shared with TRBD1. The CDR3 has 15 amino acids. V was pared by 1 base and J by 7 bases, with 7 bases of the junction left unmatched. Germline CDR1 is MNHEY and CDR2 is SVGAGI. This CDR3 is CASSYYHPRGNEQFF. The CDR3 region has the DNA TGTGCCAGCAGTTACTATCACCCCAGGGGGAATGAGCAGTTCTTC.

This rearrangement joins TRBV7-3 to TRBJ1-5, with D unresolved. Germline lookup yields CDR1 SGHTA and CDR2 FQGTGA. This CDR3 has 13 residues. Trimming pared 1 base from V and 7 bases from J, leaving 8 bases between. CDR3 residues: CASSLMGGQPQHF. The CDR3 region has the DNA TGTGCCAGCAGCTTAATGGGAGGCCAGCCCCAGCATTTT. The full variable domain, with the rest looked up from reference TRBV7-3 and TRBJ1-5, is GAGVSQTPSNKVTEKGKYVELRCDPISGHTALYWYRQSLGQGPEFLIYFQGTGAADDSGLPNDRFFAVRPEGSVSTLKIQRTERGDSAVYLCASSLMGGQPQHFGDGTRLSIL.

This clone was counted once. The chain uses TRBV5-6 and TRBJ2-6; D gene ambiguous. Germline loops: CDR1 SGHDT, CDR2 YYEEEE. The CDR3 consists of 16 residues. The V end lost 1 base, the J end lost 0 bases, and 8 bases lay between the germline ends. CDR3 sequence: CASSLPRVSGANVLTF. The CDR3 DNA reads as TGTGCCAGCAGCTTGCCCCGGGTCTCTGGGGCCAACGTCCTGACTTTC.